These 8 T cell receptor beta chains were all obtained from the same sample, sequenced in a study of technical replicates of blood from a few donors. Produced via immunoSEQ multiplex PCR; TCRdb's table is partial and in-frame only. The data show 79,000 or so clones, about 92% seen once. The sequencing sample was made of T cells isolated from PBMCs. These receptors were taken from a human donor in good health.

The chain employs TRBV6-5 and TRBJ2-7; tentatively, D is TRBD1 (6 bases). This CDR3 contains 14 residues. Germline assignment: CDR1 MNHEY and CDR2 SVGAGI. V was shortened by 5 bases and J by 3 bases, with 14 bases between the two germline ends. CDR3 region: CASSGTPSYYEQYF. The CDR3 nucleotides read TGTGCCAGCAGTGGGACACCGAGCTACTACGAGCAGTACTTC.

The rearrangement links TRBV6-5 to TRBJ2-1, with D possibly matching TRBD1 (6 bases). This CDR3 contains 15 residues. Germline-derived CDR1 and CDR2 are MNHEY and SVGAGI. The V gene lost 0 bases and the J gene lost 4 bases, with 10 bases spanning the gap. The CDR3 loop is CASSYSPQGYNEQFF. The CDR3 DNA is TGTGCCAGCAGTTACTCTCCGCAGGGGTACAATGAGCAGTTCTTC.

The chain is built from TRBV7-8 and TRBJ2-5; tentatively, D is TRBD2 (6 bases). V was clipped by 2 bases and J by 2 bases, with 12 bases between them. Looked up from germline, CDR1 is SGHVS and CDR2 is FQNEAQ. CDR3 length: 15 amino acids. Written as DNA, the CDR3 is TGTGCCAGCAGCTTAAGTGTCCTAGCGCAAGAGACCCAGTACTTC. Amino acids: CASSLSVLAQETQYF. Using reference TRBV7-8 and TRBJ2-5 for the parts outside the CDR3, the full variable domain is GAGVSQSPRYKVAKRGQDVALRCDPISGHVSLFWYQQALGQGPEFLTYFQNEAQLDKSGLPSDRFFAERPEGSVSTLKIQRTQQEDSAVYLCASSLSVLAQETQYFGPGTRLLVL.

Here the CDR3 reads CASSLYWRQETQYF. CDR3 sequence (DNA): TGTGCCAGCAGCTTGTATTGGAGACAAGAGACCCAGTACTTC. The chain combines TRBV5-6 with TRBJ2-5; D is ambiguous. The V and J ends lost 1 base and 2 bases respectively, with 9 bases between them. The CDR3 is made up of 14 amino acids. From germline, CDR1 is SGHDT and CDR2 YYEEEE.

The CDR3 DNA sequence: TGTGCCGTCGACAGGGTACGGACCCAGTACTTC. This gives the protein CAVDRVRTQYF. The chain employs TRBV30 and TRBJ2-5, with TRBD1 matching over 7 bases. This CDR3 has 11 residues. V dropped 8 bases and J dropped 7; count of bases not matched to a gene: 7. Germline CDR1 reads GTSNPN; CDR2 reads SVGIG (reference sequence).

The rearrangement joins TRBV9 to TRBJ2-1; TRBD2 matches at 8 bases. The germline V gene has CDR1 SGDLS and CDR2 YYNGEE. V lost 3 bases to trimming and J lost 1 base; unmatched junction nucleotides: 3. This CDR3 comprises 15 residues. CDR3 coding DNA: TGTGCCAGCAGCGCACTAGCGGTGTCCTACAATGAGCAGTTCTTC. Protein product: CASSALAVSYNEQFF.

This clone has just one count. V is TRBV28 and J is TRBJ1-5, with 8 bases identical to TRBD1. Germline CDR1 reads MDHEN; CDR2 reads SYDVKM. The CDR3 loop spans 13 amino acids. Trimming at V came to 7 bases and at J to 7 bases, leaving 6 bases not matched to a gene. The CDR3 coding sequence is TGTGCCAGCATGGCAGGGGGCCCACAGCCCCAGCATTTT. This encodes CASMAGGPQPQHF.

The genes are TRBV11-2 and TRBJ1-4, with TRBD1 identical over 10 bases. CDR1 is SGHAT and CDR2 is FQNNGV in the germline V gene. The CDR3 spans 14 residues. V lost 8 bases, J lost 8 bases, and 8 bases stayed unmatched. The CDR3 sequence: CASGYRDRGEKLFF. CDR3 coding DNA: TGTGCCAGCGGCTACCGGGACAGGGGAGAAAAACTGTTTTTT. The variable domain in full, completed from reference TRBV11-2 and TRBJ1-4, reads EAGVAQSPRYKIIEKRQSVAFWCNPISGHATLYWYQQILGQGPKLLIQFQNNGVVDDSQLPKDRFSAERLKGVDSTLKIQPAKLEDSAVYLCASGYRDRGEKLFFGSGTQLSVL.